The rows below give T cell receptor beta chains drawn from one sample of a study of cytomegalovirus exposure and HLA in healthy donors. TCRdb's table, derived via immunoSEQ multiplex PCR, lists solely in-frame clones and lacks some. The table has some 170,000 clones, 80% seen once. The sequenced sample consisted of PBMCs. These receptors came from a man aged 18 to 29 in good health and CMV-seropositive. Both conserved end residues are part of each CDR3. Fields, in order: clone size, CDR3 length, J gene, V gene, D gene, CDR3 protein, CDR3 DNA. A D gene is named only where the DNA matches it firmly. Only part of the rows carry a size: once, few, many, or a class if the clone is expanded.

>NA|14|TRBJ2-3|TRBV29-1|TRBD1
CSVAGTGATDTQYF
TGCAGCGTAGCCGGGACAGGGGCCACAGATACGCAGTATTTT
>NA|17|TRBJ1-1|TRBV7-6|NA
CASSLDYGVAGNTEAFF
TGTGCCAGCAGCTTAGATTACGGGGTGGCGGGGAACACTGAAGCTTTCTTT
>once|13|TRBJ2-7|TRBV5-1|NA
CASSGTAGYEQYF
TGCGCCAGCAGCGGAACAGCAGGCTACGAGCAGTACTTC
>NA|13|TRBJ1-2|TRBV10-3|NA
CAISEWELYGYTF
TGTGCCATCAGTGAGTGGGAGTTGTATGGCTACACCTTC
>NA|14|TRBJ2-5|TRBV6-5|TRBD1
CASRGDRQQETQYF
TGTGCCAGCAGGGGGGACAGGCAACAAGAGACCCAGTACTTC
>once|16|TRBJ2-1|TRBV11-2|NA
CASSSYRGVSYNEQFF
TGTGCCAGCAGCTCCTATCGGGGAGTGTCCTACAATGAGCAGTTCTTC
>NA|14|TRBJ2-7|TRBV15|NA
CATSRGGSAYEQYF
TGTGCCACCAGCAGAGGGGGTAGCGCCTACGAGCAGTACTTC
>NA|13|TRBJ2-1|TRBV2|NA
CASIEQGYNEQFF
TGTGCCAGCATTGAACAGGGTTACAATGAGCAGTTCTTC
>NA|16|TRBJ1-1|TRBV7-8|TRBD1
CASSLFSSDRAPEAFF
TGTGCCAGCAGCTTATTCTCTTCGGACAGGGCCCCTGAAGCTTTCTTT
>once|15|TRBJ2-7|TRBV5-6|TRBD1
CASSLGPGGIYEQYF
TGTGCCAGCAGCTTGGGGCCAGGGGGAATCTACGAGCAGTACTTC
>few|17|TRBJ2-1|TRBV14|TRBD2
CASSQKLSSGGSNEQFF
TGTGCCAGCAGCCAAAAGCTGTCCAGCGGGGGCTCCAATGAGCAGTTCTTC
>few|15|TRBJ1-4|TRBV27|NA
CASARGGLGNEKLFF
TGTGCCAGCGCTAGGGGAGGTTTGGGGAATGAAAAACTGTTTTTT
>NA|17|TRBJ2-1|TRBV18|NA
CASSPLDTQPGYNEQFF
TGTGCCAGCTCACCACTCGACACCCAACCAGGCTACAATGAGCAGTTCTTC
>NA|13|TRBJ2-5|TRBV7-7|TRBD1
CASSLDREETQYF
TGTGCCAGCAGCCTTGACAGGGAAGAGACCCAGTACTTC
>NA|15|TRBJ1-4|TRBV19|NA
CASRSSPGASEKLFF
TGTGCCAGTCGTAGTAGTCCAGGGGCAAGTGAAAAACTGTTTTTT
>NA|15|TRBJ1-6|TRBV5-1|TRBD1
CASSLETGGISPLHF
TGCGCCAGCAGCTTGGAAACAGGGGGCATTTCACCCCTCCACTTT
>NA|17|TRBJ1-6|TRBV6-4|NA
CASSDVEGKPDNSPLHF
TGTGCCAGCAGTGACGTTGAGGGCAAACCGGATAATTCACCCCTCCACTTT
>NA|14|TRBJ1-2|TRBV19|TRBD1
CASSIWGDSYGYTF
TGTGCCAGTAGTATATGGGGGGACAGCTATGGCTACACCTTC
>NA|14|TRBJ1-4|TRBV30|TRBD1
CAWSRQGAGEKLFF
TGTGCCTGGAGTCGACAGGGGGCGGGTGAAAAACTGTTTTTT
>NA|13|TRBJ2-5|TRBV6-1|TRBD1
CASSERDSQTQYF
TGTGCCAGCAGTGAAAGGGACAGTCAGACCCAGTACTTC
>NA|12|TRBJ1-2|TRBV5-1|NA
CASSFSGYGYTF
TGCGCCAGCAGCTTTTCCGGCTATGGCTACACCTTC
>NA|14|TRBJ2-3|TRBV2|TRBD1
CASSGQGSADTQYF
TGTGCCAGCAGTGGACAGGGAAGTGCAGATACGCAGTATTTT
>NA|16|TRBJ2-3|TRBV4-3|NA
CASSQDSQGRVNTQYF
TGCGCCAGCAGCCAAGATTCGCAGGGCCGGGTAAATACGCAGTATTTT